This is a list of T cell receptor beta chains from one sample in a study of cytomegalovirus exposure and HLA in healthy donors. The assay was immunoSEQ multiplex PCR, and TCRdb's table has in-frame clones only and misses some. This sample carries about 240,000 clones, roughly 81% of them seen once, and the ten largest clones take 0.2% to 0.25%. The sample comprised PBMCs. The source is a girl aged 2-10 years in good health and CMV-seronegative. The CDR3 runs from the conserved cysteine through the conserved F or W. Each record gives: J gene, D gene, V gene, clone size, CDR3 DNA, CDR3 protein. The D gene is left open where the match is weak. Clone size is given for some rows only: seen once, a few or many times, or a class if the clone is expanded.

>TRBJ1-2|TRBD1|TRBV7-3|NA
TGTGCCAGCAGCCAAGGACAGGGGTATGGCTACACCTTC
CASSQGQGYGYTF
>TRBJ2-3|TRBD1|TRBV28|NA
TGTGCCAGCATACCTAGGGACAGGGGCACAGATACGCAGTATTTT
CASIPRDRGTDTQYF
>TRBJ2-3|TRBD2|TRBV2|NA
TGTGCCAGCAGTGCTGATAGCGGGAGGCTTAGAGATACGCAGTATTTT
CASSADSGRLRDTQYF
>TRBJ2-7|NA|TRBV4-1|NA
TGCGCCAGCAGCCAAGACTGGGGGCCCCTCCGGGAGCAGTACTTC
CASSQDWGPLREQYF
>TRBJ1-3|TRBD1|TRBV30|once
TGTGCCTGGAATGGCCACAGGGGTTCTGGAAACACCATATATTTT
CAWNGHRGSGNTIYF
>TRBJ1-2|TRBD1|TRBV10-2|NA
TGCGCCAGCAGTGGAGGGGGCGCGGATGGCTACACCTTC
CASSGGGADGYTF
>TRBJ2-7|TRBD1|TRBV6-1|NA
TGTGCCACCCGGCTGACAGGGACCTACGAGCAGTACTTC
CATRLTGTYEQYF
>TRBJ2-1|TRBD2|TRBV6-7|NA
TGTGCCAGCAGTTCCCTCAGGGGACTAGCGGGCCTTCCGGAGCAGTTCTTC
CASSSLRGLAGLPEQFF
>TRBJ1-1|NA|TRBV7-3|NA
TGTGCCAGCAGCTTAAGGGGAGGGAGACACCCGACCTTT
CASSLRGGRHPTF
>TRBJ2-1|TRBD2|TRBV7-2|NA
TGTGCCAGCAGCTCCCACGGCGGGGGGTTCGCTTTCGATGAGCAGTTCTTC
CASSSHGGGFAFDEQFF
>TRBJ2-1|NA|TRBV14|NA
TGTGCCAGCAGCCCTCAGGGACTGCCTCAGAATGAGCAGTTCTTC
CASSPQGLPQNEQFF
>TRBJ1-2|TRBD1|TRBV5-8|once
TGTGCCAGCAGCCCACTCGGGACAGGGGTTGGCGGCTACACCTTC
CASSPLGTGVGGYTF
>TRBJ1-3|TRBD1|TRBV19|few
TGTGCCAGTAGTTGGGGGACAGCTTTTCGCTCTGGAAACACCATATATTTT
CASSWGTAFRSGNTIYF
>TRBJ2-1|NA|TRBV5-1|NA
TGCGCCAGCAGCTTGGGCGGGATCTACAATGAGCAGTTCTTC
CASSLGGIYNEQFF
>TRBJ1-5|TRBD1|TRBV4-1|NA
TGCGCCAGCAGCCAAGATAATTTTCTAGGACAGGGTCGCTACCAGCCCCAGCATTTT
CASSQDNFLGQGRYQPQHF
>TRBJ2-5|NA|TRBV7-9|NA
TGTGCCAGCAGCTTATCGGTGATACTAGGAGGACAAGAGACCCAGTACTTC
CASSLSVILGGQETQYF
>TRBJ1-2|TRBD1|TRBV6-5|once
TGTGCCAGCAGTCCTGGACAGGGGGGTGGCTACACCTTC
CASSPGQGGGYTF
>TRBJ1-6|TRBD1|TRBV2|NA
TGTGCCAGCAGTGAAACAGGGGATAATTCACCCCTCCACTTT
CASSETGDNSPLHF
>TRBJ1-5|NA|TRBV5-4|NA
TGTGCCAGCAGCTGGGGGGGCAATCAGCCCCAGCATTTT
CASSWGGNQPQHF
>TRBJ2-7|TRBD2|TRBV4-2|NA
TGTGCCAGCAGCCAAGCGACTAGCGGGATCTACGAGCAGTACTTC
CASSQATSGIYEQYF
>TRBJ1-1|TRBD1|TRBV4-1|NA
TGCGCCAGCAGCCAAGGACAGGGGGGGTCTGAAGCTTTCTTT
CASSQGQGGSEAFF
>TRBJ1-1|TRBD1|TRBV5-1|once
TGCGCCAGCAGCCTCGGGACAGTTAACACTGAAGCTTTCTTT
CASSLGTVNTEAFF
>TRBJ2-4|NA|TRBV18|NA
TGTGCCAGCTCACCACCCCAACTAGCTTTAGCCAAAAACATTCAGTACTTC
CASSPPQLALAKNIQYF
>TRBJ2-3|TRBD2|TRBV4-2|NA
TGTGCCAGCAGCCAAGACCGCCTAGCGGGAGTAGATACGCAGTATTTT
CASSQDRLAGVDTQYF
>TRBJ2-1|TRBD1|TRBV5-1|NA
TGCGCCAGCAGCTTGGGGGACAGCCTTTCCTACAATGAGCAGTTCTTC
CASSLGDSLSYNEQFF
>TRBJ1-4|NA|TRBV10-3|NA
TGTGCCATCAGTCCGGGGGGAGAAAAACTGTTTTTT
CAISPGGEKLFF
>TRBJ2-3|NA|TRBV5-1|NA
TGCGCCAGCAGCTCAACAGGGTGGCACACAGATACGCAGTATTTT
CASSSTGWHTDTQYF
>TRBJ2-7|NA|TRBV19|NA
TGTGCCAGTAGCGAGCAACTTCTACAGGGCGCAATATCCTACGAGCAGTACTTC
CASSEQLLQGAISYEQYF
>TRBJ2-1|NA|TRBV6-1|NA
TGTGCCAGCAGTGAAATACAGGCAGAGCAGTTCTTC
CASSEIQAEQFF
>TRBJ1-2|NA|TRBV5-1|NA
TGCGCCAGCAGTTTAAACAGACCGGGGTCTGGCTACACCTTC
CASSLNRPGSGYTF
>TRBJ2-1|NA|TRBV9|NA
TGTGCCAGCAGCGTAGTGTCCGGGGGCAATGAGCAGTTCTTC
CASSVVSGGNEQFF
>TRBJ1-1|TRBD1|TRBV11-3|NA
TGTGCCAGCAGTTATGGACAGGGGAGCACTGAAGCTTTCTTT
CASSYGQGSTEAFF
>TRBJ1-5|NA|TRBV6-4|NA
TGTGCCATCTATGGGAGGAATCAGCCCCAGCATTTT
CAIYGRNQPQHF
>TRBJ2-7|NA|TRBV9|NA
TGTGCCAGCAGCGTATCGAGGGCTAGTGGCCTCTACGAGCAGTACTTC
CASSVSRASGLYEQYF
>TRBJ1-2|NA|TRBV20-1|NA
TGCAGTGTCGGGAGTAACTATGGCTACACCTTC
CSVGSNYGYTF
>TRBJ2-7|TRBD1|TRBV15|NA
TGTGCCACCAGCAGAGATTTGGGGACAGGGGTAGTCGAGTACTTC
CATSRDLGTGVVEYF
>TRBJ1-6|NA|TRBV5-1|NA
TGCGCCAGCAGCTCCAGCCAGGGGCCGGATAATTCACCCCTCCACTTT
CASSSSQGPDNSPLHF
>TRBJ1-2|NA|TRBV5-1|few
TGCGCCAGCAGCTCGGGGTATGGCTACACCTTC
CASSSGYGYTF
>TRBJ2-7|NA|TRBV5-4|NA
TGTGCCAGCAAGTCCCAGCCGGGAGACTCCTACGAGCAGTACTTC
CASKSQPGDSYEQYF
>TRBJ2-5|NA|TRBV28|NA
TGTGCCAGCAGTTTCTGGCAGGGGGAGACCCAGTACTTC
CASSFWQGETQYF
>TRBJ1-5|NA|TRBV2|NA
TGTGCCAGCAGTGTTGGTAGTAGCAATCAGCCCCAGCATTTT
CASSVGSSNQPQHF
>TRBJ1-1|TRBD1|TRBV6-1|NA
TGTGCCAGCAGTGAACGAAGGGACAGGGGGGTTGAAGCTTTCTTT
CASSERRDRGVEAFF
>TRBJ2-1|TRBD2|TRBV11-1|NA
TGTGCCAGCGGGGGGGGACTAGCTTTCTACAATGAGCAGTTCTTC
CASGGGLAFYNEQFF
>TRBJ2-7|NA|TRBV6-6|once
TGTGCCAGCCGGCCAGCGACCCCCTACGAGCAGTACTTC
CASRPATPYEQYF
>TRBJ2-3|TRBD2|TRBV9|NA
TGTGCCAGCAGCCCCAGAACTAGCGGGGATGCAGATACGCAGTATTTT
CASSPRTSGDADTQYF
>TRBJ1-1|NA|TRBV19|NA
TGTGCCAGTAGTATAGGACACACAGGAACTGAAGCTTTCTTT
CASSIGHTGTEAFF
>TRBJ2-7|TRBD2|TRBV6-1|NA
TGTGCCAGCAGTGAAAGGACTAGCGGGAGTTTAAGCGAGCAGTACTTC
CASSERTSGSLSEQYF
>TRBJ1-2|TRBD1|TRBV6-5|NA
TGTGCCAGCAGTTACCAGGGGGCGGGCTATGGCTACACCTTC
CASSYQGAGYGYTF
>TRBJ2-2|NA|TRBV6-5|NA
TGTGCCAGCAGTTACATGCGGACCGGGGAGCTGTTTTTT
CASSYMRTGELFF
>TRBJ1-2|TRBD1|TRBV7-8|NA
TGTGCCAGCAGCCCCCGACAGGGGCGCTATGGCTACACCTTC
CASSPRQGRYGYTF
>TRBJ2-2|NA|TRBV27|NA
TGTGCCAGCAGTTACGCAAGGGGAACCGGGGAGCTGTTTTTT
CASSYARGTGELFF
>TRBJ2-5|TRBD2|TRBV5-1|NA
TGCGCCAGCAGCTTGGCCGGGATAGCGGGGGTTACCCAGTACTTC
CASSLAGIAGVTQYF
>TRBJ1-1|NA|TRBV14|NA
TGTGCCAGCAGCCTGAGGGATTGTTGGGCTTGCGGGGGAAACACTGAAGCTTTCTTT
CASSLRDCWACGGNTEAFF
>TRBJ2-4|NA|TRBV4-2|NA
TGTGCCAGCAGCCAAGAAGGCGGAGCCAAAAACATTCAGTACTTC
CASSQEGGAKNIQYF
>TRBJ2-1|NA|TRBV7-6|once
TGTGCCAGCAGCCTGGGAGCTCAGCGGATTTCCTACAATGAGCAGTTCTTC
CASSLGAQRISYNEQFF